The present T cell receptor beta chain was sequenced within a study of blood T cell repertoires in COVID-19. Germline loops: CDR1 MDHEN, CDR2 SYDVKM. With 3 bases removed from V and 8 bases from J, the gap between germline ends came to 14 bases. The CDR3 runs 14 residues. Clones were read by immunoSEQ multiplex PCR, and TCRdb kept only the in-frame ones, dropping some. This repertoire shows fewer than 110,000 clones, approximately 88% found once; its top ten account for around 4.4%. The sequencing sample was made of peripheral blood. The receptor was isolated from a human donor in a cohort sampled during active COVID-19. J is TRBJ2-1 and V is TRBV28; weak D call: TRBD2 (6 bases). The CDR3 DNA reads as TGTGCCAGCAGTTTGCGCGGGACGTTATATGAGCAGTTCTTC. This sequence encodes CASSLRGTLYEQFF.